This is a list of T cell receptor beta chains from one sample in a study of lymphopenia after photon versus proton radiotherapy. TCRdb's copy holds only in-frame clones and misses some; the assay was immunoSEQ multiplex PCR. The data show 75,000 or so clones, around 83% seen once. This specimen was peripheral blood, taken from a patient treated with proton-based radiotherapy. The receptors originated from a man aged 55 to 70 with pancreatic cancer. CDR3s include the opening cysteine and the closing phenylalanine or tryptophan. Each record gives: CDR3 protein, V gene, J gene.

CDR3aa: CASRPGALPETQYF; v_gene: TRBV7-9; j_gene: TRBJ2-5
CDR3aa: CASSVFRDSVDF; v_gene: TRBV6-1; j_gene: TRBJ1-3
CDR3aa: CASTTGHSSTDTQYF; v_gene: TRBV6-1; j_gene: TRBJ2-3
CDR3aa: CASSHTSGLGTEAFF; v_gene: TRBV9; j_gene: TRBJ1-1
CDR3aa: CASSEKREKLFF; v_gene: TRBV2; j_gene: TRBJ1-4
CDR3aa: CASGGPLPGGEKLFF; v_gene: TRBV28; j_gene: TRBJ1-4
CDR3aa: CASSTRKKGYEQYF; v_gene: TRBV27; j_gene: TRBJ2-7
CDR3aa: CASSLWAGVGTGELFF; v_gene: TRBV28; j_gene: TRBJ2-2
CDR3aa: CASREAVGAGANVLTF; v_gene: TRBV28; j_gene: TRBJ2-6
CDR3aa: CASSFSGNTIYF; v_gene: TRBV30; j_gene: TRBJ1-3
CDR3aa: CASSRQIQETQYF; v_gene: TRBV11-3; j_gene: TRBJ2-5
CDR3aa: CAISVGTHSTDTQYF; v_gene: TRBV10-3; j_gene: TRBJ2-3
CDR3aa: CASSFFGNTGELFF; v_gene: TRBV28; j_gene: TRBJ2-2
CDR3aa: CASSLRTSGNNEQFF; v_gene: TRBV5-1; j_gene: TRBJ2-1
CDR3aa: CAWSRDRVASDYGYTF; v_gene: TRBV30; j_gene: TRBJ1-2
CDR3aa: CSVENTRDSKQYF; v_gene: TRBV29-1; j_gene: TRBJ2-7
CDR3aa: CASSTRGPQHF; v_gene: TRBV19; j_gene: TRBJ1-5
CDR3aa: CASSLGTSDAYEQYF; v_gene: TRBV5-1; j_gene: TRBJ2-7
CDR3aa: CASSTLGGGTEAFF; v_gene: TRBV14; j_gene: TRBJ1-1
CDR3aa: CASSLWGGLNNEQFF; v_gene: TRBV11-2; j_gene: TRBJ2-1
CDR3aa: CASSLLSGRNEQFF; v_gene: TRBV5-1; j_gene: TRBJ2-1
CDR3aa: CASSKGKGAGGTEAFF; v_gene: TRBV19; j_gene: TRBJ1-1
CDR3aa: CASSPSGIPPNEQFF; v_gene: TRBV19; j_gene: TRBJ2-1
CDR3aa: CASSLERQGASGYTF; v_gene: TRBV7-2; j_gene: TRBJ1-2
CDR3aa: CASSPEGPYPRNEQFF; v_gene: TRBV14; j_gene: TRBJ2-1
CDR3aa: CASSEDRGNYNEQFF; v_gene: TRBV2; j_gene: TRBJ2-1
CDR3aa: CASSFRTSHGELFF; v_gene: TRBV19; j_gene: TRBJ2-2
CDR3aa: CASVEQGAGEQYF; v_gene: TRBV11-3; j_gene: TRBJ2-7
CDR3aa: CSARSGGRETQYF; v_gene: TRBV29-1; j_gene: TRBJ2-5
CDR3aa: CASSEARREYF; v_gene: TRBV2; j_gene: TRBJ2-7
CDR3aa: CASSAGTLLEKLFF; v_gene: TRBV6-1; j_gene: TRBJ1-4
CDR3aa: CASSIRQGARNQPQHF; v_gene: TRBV19; j_gene: TRBJ1-5
CDR3aa: CASSVRLADSTDTQYF; v_gene: TRBV4-1; j_gene: TRBJ2-3
CDR3aa: CASSLPGLGVETQYF; v_gene: TRBV11-1; j_gene: TRBJ2-5
CDR3aa: CASSYSTADGPNEQFF; v_gene: TRBV6-5; j_gene: TRBJ2-1
CDR3aa: CASLRTVASSYEQYF; v_gene: TRBV5-5; j_gene: TRBJ2-7
CDR3aa: CASSPEVGRKNTEAFF; v_gene: TRBV5-6; j_gene: TRBJ1-1
CDR3aa: CASSRDRASEAFF; v_gene: TRBV6-4; j_gene: TRBJ1-1
CDR3aa: CASSETGLGTEAFF; v_gene: TRBV18; j_gene: TRBJ1-1
CDR3aa: CASSQTSGAYTF; v_gene: TRBV2; j_gene: TRBJ1-2
CDR3aa: CAWTLAGDTGELFF; v_gene: TRBV30; j_gene: TRBJ2-2
CDR3aa: CASSETFLETQYF; v_gene: TRBV10-2; j_gene: TRBJ2-5
CDR3aa: CAWSEGTRQITDTQYF; v_gene: TRBV30; j_gene: TRBJ2-3